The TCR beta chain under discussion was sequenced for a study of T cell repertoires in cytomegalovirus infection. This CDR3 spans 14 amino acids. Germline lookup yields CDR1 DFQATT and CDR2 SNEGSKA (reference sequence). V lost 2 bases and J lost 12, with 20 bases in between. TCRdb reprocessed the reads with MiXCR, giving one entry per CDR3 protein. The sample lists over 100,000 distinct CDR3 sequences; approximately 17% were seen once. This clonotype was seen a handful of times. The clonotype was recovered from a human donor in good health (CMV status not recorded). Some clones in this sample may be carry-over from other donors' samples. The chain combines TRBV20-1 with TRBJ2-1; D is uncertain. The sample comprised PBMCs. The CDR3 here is CSARLTPPLFGQFF. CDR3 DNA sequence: TGCAGTGCTAGACTCACCCCCCCCCTATTCGGGCAGTTCTTC.